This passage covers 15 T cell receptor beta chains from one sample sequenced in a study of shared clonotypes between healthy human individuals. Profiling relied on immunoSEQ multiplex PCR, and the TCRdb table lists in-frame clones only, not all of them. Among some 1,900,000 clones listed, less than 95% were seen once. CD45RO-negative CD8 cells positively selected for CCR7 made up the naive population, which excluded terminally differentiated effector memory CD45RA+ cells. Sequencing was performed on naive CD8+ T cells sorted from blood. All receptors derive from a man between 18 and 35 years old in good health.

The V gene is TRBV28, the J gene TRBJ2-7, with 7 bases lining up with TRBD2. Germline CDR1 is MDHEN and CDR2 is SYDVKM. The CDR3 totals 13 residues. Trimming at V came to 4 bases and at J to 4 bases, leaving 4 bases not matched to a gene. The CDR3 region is CASSSVGGYEQYF. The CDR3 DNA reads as TGTGCCAGCAGTTCCGTGGGGGGGTACGAGCAGTACTTC.

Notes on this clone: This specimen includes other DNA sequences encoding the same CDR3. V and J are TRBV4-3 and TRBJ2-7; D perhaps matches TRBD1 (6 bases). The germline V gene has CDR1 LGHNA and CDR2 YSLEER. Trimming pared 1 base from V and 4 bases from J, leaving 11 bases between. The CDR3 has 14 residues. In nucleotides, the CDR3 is TGCGCCAGCAGCCAAGCACTAGGGGGATACGAGCAGTACTTC. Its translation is CASSQALGGYEQYF.

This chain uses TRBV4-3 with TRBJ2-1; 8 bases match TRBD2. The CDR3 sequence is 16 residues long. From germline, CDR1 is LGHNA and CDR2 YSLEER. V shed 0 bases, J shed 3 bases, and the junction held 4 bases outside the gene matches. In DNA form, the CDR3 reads TGCGCCAGCAGCCAAGAGAGGACTAGCCTCTACAATGAGCAGTTCTTC. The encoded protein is CASSQERTSLYNEQFF.

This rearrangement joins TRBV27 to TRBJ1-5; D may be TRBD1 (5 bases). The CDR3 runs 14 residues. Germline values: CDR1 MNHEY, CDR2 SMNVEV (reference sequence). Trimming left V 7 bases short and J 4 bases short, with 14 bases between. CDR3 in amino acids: CASNINGANQPQHF. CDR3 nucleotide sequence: TGTGCCAGCAATATTAACGGGGCGAATCAGCCCCAGCATTTT.

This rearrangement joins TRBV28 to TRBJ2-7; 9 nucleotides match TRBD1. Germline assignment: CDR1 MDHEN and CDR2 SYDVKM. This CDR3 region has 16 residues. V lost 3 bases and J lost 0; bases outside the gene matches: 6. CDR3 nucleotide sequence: TGTGCCAGCAGTTTGGGCGGGACAGGGAACTCCTACGAGCAGTACTTC. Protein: CASSLGGTGNSYEQYF.

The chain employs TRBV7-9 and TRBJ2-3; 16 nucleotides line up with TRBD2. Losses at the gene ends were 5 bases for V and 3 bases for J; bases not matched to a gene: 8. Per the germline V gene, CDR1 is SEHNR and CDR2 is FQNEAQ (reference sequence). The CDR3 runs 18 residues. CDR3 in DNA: TGTGCCAGCAGCCAAGACGGGACTAGCGGGAGGGGGACAGATACGCAGTATTTT. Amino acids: CASSQDGTSGRGTDTQYF.

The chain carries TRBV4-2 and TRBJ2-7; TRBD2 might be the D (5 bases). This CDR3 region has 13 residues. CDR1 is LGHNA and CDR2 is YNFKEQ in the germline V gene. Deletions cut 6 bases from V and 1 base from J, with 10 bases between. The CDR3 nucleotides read TGTGCCAGCAGTCTCCTAGCATCCTACGAGCAGTACTTC. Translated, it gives CASSLLASYEQYF.

DNA of the CDR3: TGTGCCAGCCAAAACCAGGGGACTCGGGTCGACGAGCAGTACTTC. Translated: CASQNQGTRVDEQYF. The chain employs TRBV2 and TRBJ2-7; D is perhaps TRBD1 or TRBD2 (6 bases each). Per germline, CDR1 SNHLY and CDR2 FYNNEI. The ends were cut back, 8 bases at V and 5 bases at J, with 22 bases in the middle. The CDR3 spans 15 residues.

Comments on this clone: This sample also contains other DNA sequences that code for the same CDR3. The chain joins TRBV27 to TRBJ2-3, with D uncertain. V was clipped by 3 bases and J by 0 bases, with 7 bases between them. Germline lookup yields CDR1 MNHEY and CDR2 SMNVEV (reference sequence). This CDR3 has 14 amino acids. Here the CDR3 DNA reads TGTGCCAGCAGTTTTTTACAGAGCACAGATACGCAGTATTTT. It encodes CASSFLQSTDTQYF.

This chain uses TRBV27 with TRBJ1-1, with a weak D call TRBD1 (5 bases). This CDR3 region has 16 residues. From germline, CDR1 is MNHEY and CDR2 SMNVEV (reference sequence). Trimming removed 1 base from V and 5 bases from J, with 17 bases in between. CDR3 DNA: TGTGCCAGCAGTTTATGGGGGGTGCAGGGAAGGACTGAAGCTTTCTTT. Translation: CASSLWGVQGRTEAFF.

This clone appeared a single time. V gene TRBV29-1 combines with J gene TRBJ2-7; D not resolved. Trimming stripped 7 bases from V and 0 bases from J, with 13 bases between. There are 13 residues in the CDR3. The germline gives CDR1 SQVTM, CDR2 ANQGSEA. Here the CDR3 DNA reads TGCAGCGCCCTAGACACGAACTCCTACGAGCAGTACTTC. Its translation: CSALDTNSYEQYF.

The CDR3 reads CASSSTGGEADTQYF. CDR3 DNA: TGTGCCAGCAGCTCGACAGGGGGCGAGGCAGATACGCAGTATTTT. The chain uses TRBV6-5 and TRBJ2-3; 10 nucleotides agree with TRBD1. CDR1 and CDR2 (germline): MNHEY, SVGAGI. The CDR3 length is 15 residues. With 6 bases clipped from V and 4 bases from J, the junction kept 7 bases outside the gene matches.

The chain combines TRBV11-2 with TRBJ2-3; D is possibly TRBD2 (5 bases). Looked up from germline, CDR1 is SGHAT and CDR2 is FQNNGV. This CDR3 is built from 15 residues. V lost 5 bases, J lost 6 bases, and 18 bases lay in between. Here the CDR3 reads CASSPTNLPRDTQYF. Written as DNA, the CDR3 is TGTGCCAGCAGCCCGACTAACCTACCCAGGGATACGCAGTATTTT.

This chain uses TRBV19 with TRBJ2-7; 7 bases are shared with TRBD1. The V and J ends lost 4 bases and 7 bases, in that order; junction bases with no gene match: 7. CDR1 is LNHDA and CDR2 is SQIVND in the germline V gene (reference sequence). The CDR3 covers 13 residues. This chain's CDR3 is CASSTGQTGEQYF. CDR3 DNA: TGTGCCAGTAGTACGGGACAGACGGGGGAGCAGTACTTC.

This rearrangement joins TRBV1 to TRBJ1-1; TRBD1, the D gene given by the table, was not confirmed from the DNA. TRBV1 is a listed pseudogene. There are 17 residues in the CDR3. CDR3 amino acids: CTSSQVGAGKKDTEAFF. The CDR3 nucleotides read TGCACCAGCAGCCAAGTGGGGGCAGGGAAAAAGGACACTGAAGCTTTCTTT.